The sample holds many counts of the clone carrying this TCR beta chain. Its antigen remains unidentified. V dropped 1 base and J dropped 7 bases, with 11 bases sitting between them. Germline V CDR1 and CDR2: LGHDT, YNNKEL (reference sequence). This CDR3 comprises 13 residues. This sample stems from a study of early T cells in non-severe SARS-CoV-2 infection. Study-wide results and caveats: The matching step, a VDJdb search, favored anti-spike CD8 responses and missed private and CD4 specificities.

TCRdb independently ran MiXCR on the 5' RACE reads; one entry per CDR3 protein. The sample contains about 32,000 distinct CDR3 sequences, less than 6.5% of which appear only once. Sample: whole blood. The TCR sequence derives from an adult who was a healthcare worker with PCR-confirmed SARS-CoV-2 infection or an uninfected control (not recorded which). The chain is built from TRBV3-1 and TRBJ2-7; D uncertain. The CDR3 reads CASSQAVSGEQYF. The CDR3 DNA is TGTGCCAGCAGCCAAGCGGTCTCAGGAGAGCAGTACTTC.